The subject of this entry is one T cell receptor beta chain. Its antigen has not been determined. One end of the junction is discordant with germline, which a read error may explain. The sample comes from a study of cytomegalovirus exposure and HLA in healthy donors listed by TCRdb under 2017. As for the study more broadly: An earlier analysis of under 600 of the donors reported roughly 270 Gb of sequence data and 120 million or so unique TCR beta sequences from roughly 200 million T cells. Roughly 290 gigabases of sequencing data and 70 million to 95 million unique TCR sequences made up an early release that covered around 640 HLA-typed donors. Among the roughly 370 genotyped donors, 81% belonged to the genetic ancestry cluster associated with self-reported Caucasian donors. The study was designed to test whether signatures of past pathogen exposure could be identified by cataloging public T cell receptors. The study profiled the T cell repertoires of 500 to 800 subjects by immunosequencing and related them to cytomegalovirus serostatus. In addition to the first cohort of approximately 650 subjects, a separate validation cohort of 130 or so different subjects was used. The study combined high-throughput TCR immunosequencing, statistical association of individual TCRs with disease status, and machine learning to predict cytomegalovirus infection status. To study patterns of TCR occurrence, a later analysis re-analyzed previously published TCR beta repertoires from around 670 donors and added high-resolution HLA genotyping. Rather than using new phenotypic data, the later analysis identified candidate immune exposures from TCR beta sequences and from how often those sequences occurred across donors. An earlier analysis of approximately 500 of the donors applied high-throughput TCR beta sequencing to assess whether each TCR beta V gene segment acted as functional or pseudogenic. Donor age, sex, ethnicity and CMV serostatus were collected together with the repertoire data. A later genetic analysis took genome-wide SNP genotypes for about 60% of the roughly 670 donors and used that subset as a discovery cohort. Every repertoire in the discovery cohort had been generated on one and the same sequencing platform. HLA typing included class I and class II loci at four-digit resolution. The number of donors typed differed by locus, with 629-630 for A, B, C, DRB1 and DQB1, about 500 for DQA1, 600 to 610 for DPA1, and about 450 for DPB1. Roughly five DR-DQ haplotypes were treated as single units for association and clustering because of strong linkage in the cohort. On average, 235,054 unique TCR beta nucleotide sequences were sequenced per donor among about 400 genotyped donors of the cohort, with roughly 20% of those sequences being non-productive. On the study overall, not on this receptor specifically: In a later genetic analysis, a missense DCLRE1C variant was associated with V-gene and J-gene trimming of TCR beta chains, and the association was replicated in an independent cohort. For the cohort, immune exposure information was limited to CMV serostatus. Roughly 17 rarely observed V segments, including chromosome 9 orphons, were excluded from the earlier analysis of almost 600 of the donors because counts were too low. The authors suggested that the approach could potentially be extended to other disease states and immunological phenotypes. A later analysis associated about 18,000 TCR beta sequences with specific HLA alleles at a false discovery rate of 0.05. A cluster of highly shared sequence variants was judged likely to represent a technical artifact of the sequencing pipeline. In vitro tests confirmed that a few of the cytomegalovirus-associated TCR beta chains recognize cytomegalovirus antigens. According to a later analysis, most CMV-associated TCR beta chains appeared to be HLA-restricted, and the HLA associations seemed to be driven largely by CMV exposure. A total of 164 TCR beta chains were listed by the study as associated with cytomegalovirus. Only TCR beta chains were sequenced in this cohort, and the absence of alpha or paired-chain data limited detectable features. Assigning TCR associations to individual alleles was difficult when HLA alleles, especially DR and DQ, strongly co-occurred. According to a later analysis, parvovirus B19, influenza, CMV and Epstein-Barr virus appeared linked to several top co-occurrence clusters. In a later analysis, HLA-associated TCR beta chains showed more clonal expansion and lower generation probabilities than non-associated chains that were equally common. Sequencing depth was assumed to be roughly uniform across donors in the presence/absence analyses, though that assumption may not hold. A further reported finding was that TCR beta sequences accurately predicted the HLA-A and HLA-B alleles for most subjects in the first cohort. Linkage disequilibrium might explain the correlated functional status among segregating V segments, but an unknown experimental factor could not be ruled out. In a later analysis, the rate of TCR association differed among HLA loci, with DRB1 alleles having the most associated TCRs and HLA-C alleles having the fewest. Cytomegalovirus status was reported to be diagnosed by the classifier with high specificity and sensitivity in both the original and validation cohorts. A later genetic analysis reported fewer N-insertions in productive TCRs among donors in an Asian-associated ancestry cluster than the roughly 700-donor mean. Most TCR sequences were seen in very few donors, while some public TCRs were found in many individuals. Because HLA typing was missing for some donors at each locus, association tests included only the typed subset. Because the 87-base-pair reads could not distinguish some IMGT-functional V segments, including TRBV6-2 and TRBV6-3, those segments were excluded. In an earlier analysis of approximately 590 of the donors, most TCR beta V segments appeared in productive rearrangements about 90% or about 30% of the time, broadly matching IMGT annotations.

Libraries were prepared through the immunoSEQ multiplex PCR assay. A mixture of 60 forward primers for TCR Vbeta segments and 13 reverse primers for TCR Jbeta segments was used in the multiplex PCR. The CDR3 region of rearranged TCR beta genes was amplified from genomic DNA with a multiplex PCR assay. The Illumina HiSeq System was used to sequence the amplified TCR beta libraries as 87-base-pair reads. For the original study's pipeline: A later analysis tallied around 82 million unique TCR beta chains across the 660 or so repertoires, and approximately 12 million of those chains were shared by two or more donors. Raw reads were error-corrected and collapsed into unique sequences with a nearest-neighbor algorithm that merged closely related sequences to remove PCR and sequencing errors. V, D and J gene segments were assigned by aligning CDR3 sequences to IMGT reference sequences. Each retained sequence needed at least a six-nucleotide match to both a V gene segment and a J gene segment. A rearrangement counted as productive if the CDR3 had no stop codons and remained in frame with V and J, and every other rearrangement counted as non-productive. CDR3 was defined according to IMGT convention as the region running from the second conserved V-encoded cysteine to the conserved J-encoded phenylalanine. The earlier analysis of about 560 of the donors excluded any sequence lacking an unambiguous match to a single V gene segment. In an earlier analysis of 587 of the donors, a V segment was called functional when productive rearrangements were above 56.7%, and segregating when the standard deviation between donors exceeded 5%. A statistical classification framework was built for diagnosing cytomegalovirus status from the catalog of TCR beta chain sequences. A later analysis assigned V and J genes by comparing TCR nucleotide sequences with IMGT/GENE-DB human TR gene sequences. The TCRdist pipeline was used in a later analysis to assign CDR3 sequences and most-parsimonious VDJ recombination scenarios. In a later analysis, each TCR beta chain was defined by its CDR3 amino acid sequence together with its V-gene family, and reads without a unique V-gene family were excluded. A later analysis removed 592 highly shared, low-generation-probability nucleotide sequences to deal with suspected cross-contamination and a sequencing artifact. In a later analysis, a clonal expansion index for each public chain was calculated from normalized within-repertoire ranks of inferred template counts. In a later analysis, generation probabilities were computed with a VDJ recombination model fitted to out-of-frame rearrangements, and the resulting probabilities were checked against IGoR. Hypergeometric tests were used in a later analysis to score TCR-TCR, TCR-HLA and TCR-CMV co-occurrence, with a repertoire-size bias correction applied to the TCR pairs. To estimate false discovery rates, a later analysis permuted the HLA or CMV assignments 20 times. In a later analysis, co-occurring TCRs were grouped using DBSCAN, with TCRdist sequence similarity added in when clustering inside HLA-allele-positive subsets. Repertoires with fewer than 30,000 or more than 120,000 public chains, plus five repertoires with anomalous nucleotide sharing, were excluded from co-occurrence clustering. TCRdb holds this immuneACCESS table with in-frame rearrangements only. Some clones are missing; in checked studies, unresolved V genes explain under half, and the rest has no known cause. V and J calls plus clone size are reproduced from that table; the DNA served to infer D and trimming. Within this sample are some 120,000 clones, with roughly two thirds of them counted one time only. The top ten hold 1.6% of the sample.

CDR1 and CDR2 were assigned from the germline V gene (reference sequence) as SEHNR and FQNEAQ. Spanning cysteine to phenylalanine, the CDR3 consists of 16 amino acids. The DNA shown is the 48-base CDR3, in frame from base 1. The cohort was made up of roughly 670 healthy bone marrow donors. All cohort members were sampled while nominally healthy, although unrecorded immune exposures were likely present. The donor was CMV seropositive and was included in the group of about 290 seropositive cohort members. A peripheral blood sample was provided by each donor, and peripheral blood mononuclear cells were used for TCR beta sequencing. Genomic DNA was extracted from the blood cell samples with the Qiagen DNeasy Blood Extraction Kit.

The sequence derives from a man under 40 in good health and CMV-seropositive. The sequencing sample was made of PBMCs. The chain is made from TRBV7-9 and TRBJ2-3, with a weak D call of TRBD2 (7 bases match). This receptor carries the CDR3 CSSSLSHGGLTDTQYF. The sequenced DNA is TGTTCCAGCAGCTTATCCCACGGGGGGCTCACAGATACGCAGTATTTT.